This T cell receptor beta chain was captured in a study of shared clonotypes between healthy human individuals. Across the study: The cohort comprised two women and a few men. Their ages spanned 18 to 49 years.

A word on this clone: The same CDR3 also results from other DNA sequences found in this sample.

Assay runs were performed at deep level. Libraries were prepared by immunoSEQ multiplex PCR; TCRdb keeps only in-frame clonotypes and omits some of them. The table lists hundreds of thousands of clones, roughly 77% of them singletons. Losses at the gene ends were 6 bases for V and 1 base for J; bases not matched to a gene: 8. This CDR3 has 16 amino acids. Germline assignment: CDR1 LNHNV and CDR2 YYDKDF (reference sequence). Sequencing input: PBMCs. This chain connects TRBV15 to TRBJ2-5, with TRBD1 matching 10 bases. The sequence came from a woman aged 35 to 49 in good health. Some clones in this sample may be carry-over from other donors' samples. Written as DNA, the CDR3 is TGTGCCACCAGTCCCGGGACAGGGGATTTCCAAGAGACCCAGTACTTC. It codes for CATSPGTGDFQETQYF.